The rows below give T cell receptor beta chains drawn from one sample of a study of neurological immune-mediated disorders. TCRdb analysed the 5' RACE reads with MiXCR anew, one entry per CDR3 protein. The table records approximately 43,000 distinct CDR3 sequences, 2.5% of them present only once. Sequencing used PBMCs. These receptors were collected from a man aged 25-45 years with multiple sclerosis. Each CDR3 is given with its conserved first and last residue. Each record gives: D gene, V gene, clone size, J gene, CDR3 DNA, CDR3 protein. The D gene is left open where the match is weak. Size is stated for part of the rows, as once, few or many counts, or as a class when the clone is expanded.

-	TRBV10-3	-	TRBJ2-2	TGTGCCTACCAAAATATAAACACCGGGGAGCTGTTTTTT	CAYQNINTGELFF
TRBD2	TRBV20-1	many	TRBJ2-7	TGCAGTGCTCGAACTATTAGCGGGAGAACTCCTAACTCCTACGAGCAGTACTTC	CSARTISGRTPNSYEQYF
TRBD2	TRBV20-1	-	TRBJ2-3	TGCAGTGCTAATGTGGGGGGGATCACAGATACGCAGTATTTT	CSANVGGITDTQYF
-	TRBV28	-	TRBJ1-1	TGTGCCAGCAGTGCCCCCCACAGTGGGGCTGAAGCTTTCTTT	CASSAPHSGAEAFF
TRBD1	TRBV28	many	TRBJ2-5	TGTGCCAGCAGTTTCCGGGACAGGGTCCAAGAGACCCAGTACTTC	CASSFRDRVQETQYF
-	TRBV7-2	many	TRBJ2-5	TGTGCCAGCAGACAGGGAATGGGGACCCAGTACTTC	CASRQGMGTQYF
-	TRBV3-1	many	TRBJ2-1	TGTGCCAGCAGCCTCGGTAGGCTTAATGAGCAGTTCTTC	CASSLGRLNEQFF
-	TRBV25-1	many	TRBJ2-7	TGTGCCAGCAGTTCTTGGGGGAGCTACGAGCAGTACTTC	CASSSWGSYEQYF
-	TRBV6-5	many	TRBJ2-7	TGTGCCAGCAGTTACCTGGGTTTTGACTACGAGCAGTACTTC	CASSYLGFDYEQYF
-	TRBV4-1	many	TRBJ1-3	TGCGCCAGCAGCTTAGACCACTCTGGAAACACCATATATTTT	CASSLDHSGNTIYF
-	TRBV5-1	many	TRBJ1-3	TGCGCCAGCAGCCCTTGGACAGCACGATCAGGAAACACCATATATTTT	CASSPWTARSGNTIYF
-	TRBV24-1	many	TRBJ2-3	TGTGCCACCAGTCCGGGGAAAGGGGTCACAGATACGCAGTATTTT	CATSPGKGVTDTQYF
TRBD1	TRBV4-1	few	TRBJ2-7	TGCGCCAGCAGCCAAGCCCAGGGGGCCTACGAGCAGTACTTC	CASSQAQGAYEQYF
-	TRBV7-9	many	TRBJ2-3	TGTGCCAGCAGCTTAGATCAGGGGAGCGCAGATACGCAGTATTTT	CASSLDQGSADTQYF
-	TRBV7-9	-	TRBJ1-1	TGTGCCAGCAGCTTAGGACAGGCATTTGAAGCTTTCTTT	CASSLGQAFEAFF
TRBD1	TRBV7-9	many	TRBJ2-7	TGTGCCAGTCGAGGGGACAGAAGGGGTGGCCGCGAGCAGTACTTC	CASRGDRRGGREQYF
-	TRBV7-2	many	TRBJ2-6	TGTGCCAGCAGCCTCAATTCTGGGGCCAACGTCCTGACTTTC	CASSLNSGANVLTF
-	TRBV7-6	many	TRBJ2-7	TGTGCCAGCAGCTTAGCCCAGAGCTCCTACGAGCAGTACTTC	CASSLAQSSYEQYF
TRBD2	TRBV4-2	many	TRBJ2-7	TGTGCCAGCAGCCAAGAAGCGGGGAGCTCCTACGAGCAGTACTTC	CASSQEAGSSYEQYF
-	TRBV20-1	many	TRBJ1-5	TGCAGTGCTTCTAATATGAGAGCGACGAGCAATCAGCCCCAGCATTTT	CSASNMRATSNQPQHF
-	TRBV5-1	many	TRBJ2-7	TGCGCCAGCAGCCCCGGGATTTCGAGCTCCTACGAGCAGTACTTC	CASSPGISSSYEQYF
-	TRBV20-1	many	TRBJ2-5	TGCAGTGCAGTGGCCTACCGGGGCCAAGAGACCCAGTACTTC	CSAVAYRGQETQYF
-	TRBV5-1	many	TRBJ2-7	TGCGCCAGCAGCTTGAATCAGGGGAGCTCCTACGAGCAGTACTTC	CASSLNQGSSYEQYF
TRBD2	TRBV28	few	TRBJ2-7	TGTGCCAGCAGCGACCCTAGCGGGAGGTTCCTTTACGAGCAGTACTTC	CASSDPSGRFLYEQYF
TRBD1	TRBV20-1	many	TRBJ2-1	TGCAGTGCTAGAAAGTCACCAGGGGGAAATGAGCAGTTCTTC	CSARKSPGGNEQFF
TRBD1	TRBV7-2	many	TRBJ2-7	TGTGCCAGCAGCTTAGGGACAGGGACCTTCTACGAGCAGTACTTC	CASSLGTGTFYEQYF
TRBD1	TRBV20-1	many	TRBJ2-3	TGCAGTGCTGAGGAGGGACAGGGCACAGATACGCAGTATTTT	CSAEEGQGTDTQYF
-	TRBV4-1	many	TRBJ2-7	TGCGCCAGCAGCCAAGAGGGTGGGGCGATCCTTGAGGAGCAGTACTTC	CASSQEGGAILEEQYF
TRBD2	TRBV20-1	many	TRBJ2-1	TGCAGTGCTAGAGATCTAGCGGGAGTCCCCAATGAGCAGTTCTTC	CSARDLAGVPNEQFF
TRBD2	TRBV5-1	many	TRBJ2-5	TGCGCCAGCAGGCCCGCGGGGGGACCCCAAGAGACCCAGTACTTC	CASRPAGGPQETQYF
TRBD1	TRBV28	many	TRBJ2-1	TGTGCCAGCAGCGCTAGACAGGGGGCGAGGTACAATGAGCAGTTCTTC	CASSARQGARYNEQFF